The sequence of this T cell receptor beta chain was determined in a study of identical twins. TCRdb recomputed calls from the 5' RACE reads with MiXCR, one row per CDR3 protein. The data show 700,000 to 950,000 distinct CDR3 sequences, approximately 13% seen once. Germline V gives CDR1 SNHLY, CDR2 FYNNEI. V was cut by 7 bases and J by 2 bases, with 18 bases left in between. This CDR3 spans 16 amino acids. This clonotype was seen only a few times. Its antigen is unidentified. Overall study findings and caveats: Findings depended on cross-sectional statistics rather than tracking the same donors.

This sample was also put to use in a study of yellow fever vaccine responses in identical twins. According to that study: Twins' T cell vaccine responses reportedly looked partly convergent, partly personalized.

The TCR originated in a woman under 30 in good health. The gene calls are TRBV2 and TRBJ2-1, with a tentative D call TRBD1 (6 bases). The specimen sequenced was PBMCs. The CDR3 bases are TGTGCCAGCACCGGAAGGGTGGACAGTACCTACAATGAGCAGTTCTTC. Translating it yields CASTGRVDSTYNEQFF.